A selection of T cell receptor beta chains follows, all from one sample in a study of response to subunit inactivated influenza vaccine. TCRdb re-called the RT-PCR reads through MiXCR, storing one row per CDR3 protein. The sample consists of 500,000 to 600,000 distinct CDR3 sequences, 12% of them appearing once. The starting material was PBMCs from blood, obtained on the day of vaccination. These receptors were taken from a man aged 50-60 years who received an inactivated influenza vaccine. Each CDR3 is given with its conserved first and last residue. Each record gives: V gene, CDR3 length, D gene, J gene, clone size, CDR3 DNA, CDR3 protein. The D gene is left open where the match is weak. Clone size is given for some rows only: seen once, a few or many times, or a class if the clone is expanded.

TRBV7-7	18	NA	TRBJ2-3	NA	TGTGCCAGCAGCCCACCCCAACTTCACTGGACTAGCACAGATACGCAGTATTTT	CASSPPQLHWTSTDTQYF
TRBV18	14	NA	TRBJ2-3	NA	TGTGCCAGCTCACCAACGGCGGGGGCCGATACGCAGTATTTT	CASSPTAGADTQYF
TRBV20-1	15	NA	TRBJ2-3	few	TGCAGTGCTAGTTCGCAGGGGGGTAGCACAGATACGCAGTATTTT	CSASSQGGSTDTQYF
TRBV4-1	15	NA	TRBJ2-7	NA	TGCGCCAGCAGCCAAGTAGGCTCAGCGTCGTCCGAGCAGTACTTC	CASSQVGSASSEQYF
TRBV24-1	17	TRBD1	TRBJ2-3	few	TGTGCCACCAGTGAGCTTACAGGGGGTGGAAGCACAGATACGCAGTATTTT	CATSELTGGGSTDTQYF
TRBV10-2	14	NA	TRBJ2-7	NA	TGCGCCAGCGGGGGCTTTCTAGGCTCCTACGAGCAGTACTTC	CASGGFLGSYEQYF
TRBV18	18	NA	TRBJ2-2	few	TGTGCCAGCTCACGGAGTAAAGGCGGGACCGCGAACACCGGGGAGCTGTTTTTT	CASSRSKGGTANTGELFF
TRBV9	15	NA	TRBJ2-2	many	TGTGCCAGCAGCGTAGGCAGAGCCTTAACCGGGGAGCTGTTTTTT	CASSVGRALTGELFF
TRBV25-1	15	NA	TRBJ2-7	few	TGTGCCAGCAGTGAATCGGGCGTACTCTCCTACGAGCAGTACTTC	CASSESGVLSYEQYF
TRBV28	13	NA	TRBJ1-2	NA	TGTGCCAGCAGCGCCGGGGACCTCTATGGCTACACCTTC	CASSAGDLYGYTF
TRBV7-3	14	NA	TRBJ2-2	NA	TGTGCCAGCAGCCTATCTTCTAGGACCGGGGAGCTGTTTTTT	CASSLSSRTGELFF
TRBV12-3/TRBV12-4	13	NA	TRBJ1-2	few	TGTGCCAGCAGTAAAGTCCGTTCTGATGGCTACACCTTC	CASSKVRSDGYTF
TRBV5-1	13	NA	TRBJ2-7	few	TGCGCCAGCAGCTTGCCCAGGCCGGGCGAGCAGTACTTC	CASSLPRPGEQYF
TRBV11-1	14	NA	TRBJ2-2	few	TGTGCCAGCAGCTCCAGGCGGAACACCGGGGAGCTGTTTTTT	CASSSRRNTGELFF
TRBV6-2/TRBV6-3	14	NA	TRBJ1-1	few	TGTGCCAGCAGCCTGGGGGTGACGGACACTGAAGCTTTCTTT	CASSLGVTDTEAFF
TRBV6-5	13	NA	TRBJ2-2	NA	TGTGCCAGCAGTTCCGCAGTGGCCGGGGAGCTGTTTTTT	CASSSAVAGELFF
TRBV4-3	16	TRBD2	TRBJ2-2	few	TGCGCCAGCAGCCAAGAGTGGGGAGGGTACGGCGGGGAGCTGTTTTTT	CASSQEWGGYGGELFF
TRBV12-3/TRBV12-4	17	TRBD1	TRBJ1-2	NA	TGTGCCAGCAGTTTAGGGTTAAGGGGACAGGGTAACTATGGCTACACCTTC	CASSLGLRGQGNYGYTF
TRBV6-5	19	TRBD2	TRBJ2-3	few	TGTGCCAGCAGTTACAGGCTAGCGGGAGCAATGGGATTCGGAGATACGCAGTATTTT	CASSYRLAGAMGFGDTQYF
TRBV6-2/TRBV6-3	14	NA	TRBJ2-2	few	TGTGCCAGCAGTTACTCGTTGGCGACCGGGGAGCTGTTTTTT	CASSYSLATGELFF
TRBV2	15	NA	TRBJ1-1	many	TGTGCCAGCAGTTCCCTTATCGGGGTAGGCACTGAAGCTTTCTTT	CASSSLIGVGTEAFF
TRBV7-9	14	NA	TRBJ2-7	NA	TGTGCCAGCAGCCAGGACGGGAAAGGCTACGAGCAGTACTTC	CASSQDGKGYEQYF
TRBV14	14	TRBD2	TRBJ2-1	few	TGTGCCAGCAGCTCCGGACTAGCGGAAAATGAGCAGTTCTTC	CASSSGLAENEQFF
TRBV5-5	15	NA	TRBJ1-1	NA	TGTGCCAGCAGCTTGAGGGGGGGGGAATACACTGAAGCTTTCTTT	CASSLRGGEYTEAFF
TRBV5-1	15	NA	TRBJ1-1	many	TGCGCCAGCAGCTTGGACCGGGACTGGGACACTGAAGCTTTCTTT	CASSLDRDWDTEAFF
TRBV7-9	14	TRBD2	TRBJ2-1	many	TGTGCCAGCAGCTTCGCGGGAGGGTCCAATGAGCAGTTCTTC	CASSFAGGSNEQFF
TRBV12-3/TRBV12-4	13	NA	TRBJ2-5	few	TGTGCCAGCAGTTTCGTCAGGGCTGAGACCCAGTACTTC	CASSFVRAETQYF
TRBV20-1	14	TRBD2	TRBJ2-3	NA	TGCAGTGCCAGGACTAGCGGGAGTTTAGATACGCAGTATTTT	CSARTSGSLDTQYF
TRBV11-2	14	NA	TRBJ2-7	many	TGTGCCAGCACCTATAGTCTACAGGGCTACGAGCAGTACTTC	CASTYSLQGYEQYF
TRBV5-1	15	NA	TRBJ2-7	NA	TGCGCCAGCAGCTTGGATTCCAGCGGAAGCTACGAGCAGTACTTC	CASSLDSSGSYEQYF
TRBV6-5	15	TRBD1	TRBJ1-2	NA	TGTGCCAGCAGTTACTCTAGGACAGGCTTCTATGGCTACACCTTC	CASSYSRTGFYGYTF
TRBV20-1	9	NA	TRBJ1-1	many	TGCAGTGCTAGCGCGTGGGCTTTCTTT	CSASAWAFF
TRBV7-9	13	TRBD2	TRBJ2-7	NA	TGTGCCAGCAGCGTAGGACTAGGCTACGAGCAGTACTTC	CASSVGLGYEQYF
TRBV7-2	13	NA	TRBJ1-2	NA	TGTGCCAGCAGCTCCGCGTCTCCCTATGGCTACACCTTC	CASSSASPYGYTF
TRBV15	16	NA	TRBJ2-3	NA	TGTGCCACCAGCAGAGATCAGGTGGGATCGGCAGATACGCAGTATTTT	CATSRDQVGSADTQYF
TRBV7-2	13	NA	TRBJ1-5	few	TGTGCCAGCAGCCTGGGAAACCCGGAGCCCCAGCATTTT	CASSLGNPEPQHF
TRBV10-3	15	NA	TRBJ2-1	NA	TGTGCCATCAGTGTACCCGGGGGTCTGACAAATGAGCAGTTCTTC	CAISVPGGLTNEQFF